This TCR beta chain came from a study of CD8 T cells in ankylosing spondylitis. TCRdb re-derived calls from the 5' RACE reads in MiXCR, one entry per CDR3 protein. The table includes around 300,000 distinct CDR3 sequences, roughly 14% detected once. The V end lost 2 bases, the J end lost 3 bases, and 13 bases lay between the germline ends. The CDR3 consists of 14 residues. Germline assignment: CDR1 DFQATT and CDR2 SNEGSKA (reference sequence). The gene calls are TRBV20-1 and TRBJ1-1; maybe TRBD1 (5 bases). The sequence came from a male donor with ankylosing spondylitis or in good health (not recorded which). The sample comprised blood, either unsorted or a sorted T cell fraction (not recorded which). For the CDR3, the DNA is TGCAGTGCTAGAACGGTCAGGGTCGACACTGAAGCTTTCTTT. The encoded protein is CSARTVRVDTEAFF.